This TCR beta chain was recorded in a study of T cells after yellow fever vaccination (dated by TCRdb to the late 2010s). Study-level background: The SMART-Seq v4 Ultra Low Input RNA kit was used to prepare libraries from fractions with low cell numbers. Blood samples were taken at several timepoints before and after primary and secondary immunization, and bulk PBMC replicates and cell subsets were isolated. Two healthy male donors made up the cohort, one aged 18 to 30 years and the other aged 30 to 39 years. To follow T-cell clones before and after primary and booster YFV17D yellow fever vaccination, bulk TCR alpha and beta repertoires were sequenced over time.

TCR cDNA was synthesized by 5'RACE template switching, through which a universal primer site and unique molecular identifiers were introduced. Priming for cDNA synthesis came from both the TCR alpha and TCR beta constant segments. Library amplification involved two PCR steps, and the second step added sample barcodes and sequencing adapters. Libraries were sequenced on Illumina HiSeq 2500 (2x100 bp) or NovaSeq (2x150 bp). As for the original processing: MIGEC was used to demultiplex reads and collapse the reads into UMI consensus sequences, and MiXCR was used for V(D)J alignment. Using edgeR on replicate PBMC samples, clonotypes were called vaccine-responding if FDR was below 0.01 and the log2 fold change was above 5 up to day 15. CD4 or CD8 identity was assigned to each bulk clonotype according to whether the clonotype was present at higher abundance in the sequenced CD4 repertoire or the sequenced CD8 repertoire. TCRdb reprocessed the public reads (quality trimming at Q25 with fastp, clone calling with MiXCR) and kept in-frame beta chains. Duplicate CDR3 protein sequences are folded into a single record with the most common DNA and genes. The V and J calls reflect TCRdb's pipeline rather than the authors' work. This sample is represented by some 500,000 distinct CDR3 sequences; roughly 13% of them were singletons. The ten largest make up over 11% of the sample.

The intended sense of this specimen's treatment or condition label: live attenuated yellow fever vaccine strain. At every blood-draw timepoint, two biological replicates of bulk PBMCs were collected. PBMCs were isolated from peripheral blood using a standard Ficoll-Paque protocol. TriZol was used to extract RNA from bulk PBMCs, from CD4 and CD8 fractions, and from dextramer-positive and dextramer-negative fractions. From cysteine to phenylalanine, the CDR3 is 14 amino acids long. Only CDR3 DNA is held: 42 bases, read in frame from base 1. From a lookup of the germline V gene (reference sequence), CDR1 and CDR2 are SEHNR and FQNEAQ. V lost 4 bases and J lost 8 bases; the stretch between them is 15 bases long. The research as a whole found: The study included only two donors, which limits how far the findings can be generalized. Because abundant contaminating clonotypes from the bulk population could be contained in FACS-sorted repertoires, computational filtering was required. Most clones expanded after primary vaccination (around 96% of CD4 and about 85% of CD8) were re-detected after the booster, suggesting that broad memory maintenance occurred. Compared with the primary T-cell response, the secondary T-cell response was faster but weaker, reaching its peak on day 5 rather than on day 15. A small share of clonotypes was detected in both CD4 and CD8 compartments, with the overlap likely arising from convergent recombination.

This clonotype was seen repeatedly, ten times or more. Its antigen is still unknown. It has no much larger one-base neighbor in the sample; base qualities were not kept. The chain employs TRBV7-9 and TRBJ2-1, with a tentative D call of TRBD1 or TRBD2, each matching 6 bases. Sample: PBMCs, taken on the day of the yellow fever booster vaccination. This receptor was obtained from a man aged 25 to 40 who received the YFV17D yellow fever vaccine. The CDR3 is CASSSTWGADEQFF. The nucleotide sequence is TGTGCCAGCAGCTCGACTTGGGGGGCCGATGAGCAGTTCTTC.